This passage covers 19 T cell receptor beta chains from one sample sequenced in a study of cytomegalovirus exposure and HLA in healthy donors. PCR involved 60 Vbeta and 13 Jbeta primers. Sequenced by immunoSEQ multiplex PCR; TCRdb stores in-frame clones only, minus some. Of around 130,000 clones listed, about 82% are singletons. The sequenced sample was PBMCs. These receptors came from a man in his thirties or forties in good health and CMV-seronegative.

The chain joins TRBV2 to TRBJ2-7, with 7 bases matching TRBD1. Germline trimming cut 3 bases from V and 2 bases from J; bases unmatched to any gene: 4. Germline loops: CDR1 SNHLY, CDR2 FYNNEI. The CDR3 is 14 amino acids. CDR3 region: CASSDATGPYEQYF. Here the CDR3 DNA reads TGTGCCAGCAGTGATGCGACAGGGCCCTACGAGCAGTACTTC. The full variable domain, rest sourced from reference TRBV2 and TRBJ2-7, is EPEVTQTPSHQVTQMGQEVILRCVPISNHLYFYWYRQILGQKVEFLVSFYNNEISEKSEIFDDQFSVERPDGSNFTLKIRSTKLEDSAMYFCASSDATGPYEQYFGPGTRLTVT.

The chain has TRBV7-8 and TRBJ2-1; 8 bases match TRBD1. Germline V gene data show CDR1 as SGHVS and CDR2 as FQNEAQ. The CDR3 sequence is 15 residues long. Losses at the gene ends were 5 bases for V and 6 bases for J; bases not matched to a gene: 9. CDR3 bases: TGTGCCAGCAGCCCCCGGACAGGGATCACCAATGAGCAGTTCTTC. Translated: CASSPRTGITNEQFF.

This clone was detected once. The gene calls are TRBV2 and TRBJ1-2, with 7 bases lining up with TRBD1. This CDR3 has 12 residues. With V trimmed by 6 bases and J by 8 bases, 6 bases remained unmatched. From germline, CDR1 is SNHLY and CDR2 FYNNEI. The CDR3 is CASSRQGGGYTF. CDR3 DNA sequence: TGTGCCAGCAGCCGACAGGGCGGAGGCTACACCTTC.

The J gene is TRBJ2-3, the V gene TRBV19, with a possible D match to TRBD2 (6 bases). The V gene lost 8 bases and the J gene lost 0 bases, with 12 bases spanning the gap. Per the germline V gene, CDR1 is LNHDA and CDR2 is SQIVND (reference sequence). This CDR3 has 14 residues. CDR3: CASPRRASTDTQYF. CDR3 DNA: TGTGCCAGTCCAAGGAGGGCTAGCACAGATACGCAGTATTTT.

This chain links TRBV30 with TRBJ1-5; D not resolved. From germline, CDR1 is GTSNPN and CDR2 SVGIG (reference sequence). This CDR3 has 15 residues. V lost 2 bases, J lost 0 bases, and 11 bases lay in between. CDR3 DNA sequence: TGTGCCTGGAGTCCGCAGGCTATTAGCAATCAGCCCCAGCATTTT. It is translated as CAWSPQAISNQPQHF. The full variable domain, with the rest looked up from reference TRBV30 and TRBJ1-5, is SQTIHQWPATLVQPVGSPLSLECTVEGTSNPNLYWYRQAAGRGLQLLFYSVGIGQISSEVPQNLSASRPQDRQFILSSKKLLLSDSGFYLCAWSPQAISNQPQHFGDGTRLSIL.

This clone was recorded a few times. The CDR3 loop is CASSPRTSGSYYEQYF. CDR3 in DNA: TGTGCCAGCAGCCCGAGGACTAGCGGGAGTTACTACGAGCAGTACTTC. The V gene is TRBV11-2, the J gene TRBJ2-7; 13 bases align to TRBD2. Germline lookup yields CDR1 SGHAT and CDR2 FQNNGV. V was pared by 5 bases and J by 3 bases, with 7 bases of the junction left unmatched. This CDR3 comprises 16 residues.

CDR3 sequence reads: CASSYGRPGGETQYF. The CDR3 coding sequence is TGTGCCAGCAGTTACGGTAGGCCAGGGGGAGAGACCCAGTACTTC. The rearrangement uses TRBV6-8 and TRBJ2-5; 7 bases line up with TRBD1. CDR3 length: 15 amino acids. Looked up from germline, CDR1 is MNHGY and CDR2 is SAAAGT. Trimming took 2 bases from V and 4 from J; bases not matched to a gene: 7.

The chain links TRBV6-5 to TRBJ1-2; D perhaps matches TRBD1 (5 bases). The V end was cut by 6 bases, the J end by 5 bases, with 13 bases between. This CDR3 has 13 residues. Germline CDR1 reads MNHEY; CDR2 reads SVGAGI. CDR3 loop: CASSPGDLYGYTF. CDR3 bases: TGTGCCAGCAGCCCGGGGGACCTGTATGGCTACACCTTC.

The rearrangement links TRBV15 to TRBJ2-2; D unclear. Trimming took 0 bases from V and 5 from J, leaving 7 bases between them. The CDR3 sequence is 14 residues long. Germline V gene lookup returns CDR1 LNHNV and CDR2 YYDKDF (reference sequence). CDR3: CATSRDQSTGELFF. The DNA of the CDR3 is TGTGCCACCAGCAGAGATCAGTCAACCGGGGAGCTGTTTTTT. Filled out from reference TRBV15 and TRBJ2-2, the complete variable domain reads DAMVIQNPRYQVTQFGKPVTLSCSQTLNHNVMYWYQQKSSQAPKLLFHYYDKDFNNEADTPDNFQSRRPNTSFCFLDIRSPGLGDTAMYLCATSRDQSTGELFFGEGSRLTVL.

Written as DNA, the CDR3 is TGTGCCAGCCGAGAGGGGGGGACCTATGGCTACACCTTC. Encoded protein: CASREGGTYGYTF. V gene TRBV2 combines with J gene TRBJ1-2; D is perhaps TRBD1 (6 bases). CDR1 and CDR2 (germline): SNHLY, FYNNEI. The CDR3 is 13 residues long. Trimming cost V 8 bases and J 4 bases, with 14 bases left between them.

V is TRBV29-1 and J is TRBJ2-7; D unclear. The CDR3 is 11 residues long. The germline gives CDR1 SQVTM, CDR2 ANQGSEA. Trimming removed 8 bases at V and 2 bases at J, with 10 bases between. The CDR3 DNA sequence: TGCAGCTACGGGTTACCCTACGAGCAGTACTTC. It encodes CSYGLPYEQYF.

The chain carries TRBV28 and TRBJ1-1; TRBD1 matches 7 bases. The length of the CDR3 is 15 residues. Germline loops: CDR1 MDHEN, CDR2 SYDVKM. J was trimmed by 5 bases and V by 3 bases; bases with no gene match: 9. The CDR3 coding sequence is TGTGCCAGCAGTTTTTTGAAGGGGGCTGGTACTGAAGCTTTCTTT. This codes for CASSFLKGAGTEAFF.

The chain is built from TRBV19 and TRBJ1-1; 9 bases agree with TRBD1. CDR3 size: 16 residues. The germline V gene has CDR1 LNHDA and CDR2 SQIVND (reference sequence). With 4 bases clipped from V and 3 bases from J, the junction kept 9 bases outside the gene matches. The CDR3 DNA is TGTGCCAGTAGTAGCTCCGGGACAGGGTTCCACACTGAAGCTTTCTTT. This codes for CASSSSGTGFHTEAFF.

CDR3 bases: TGTGCCAGCAGTGAATCCAGGGTTGGATACGAGCAGTACTTC. Translated: CASSESRVGYEQYF. The gene calls are TRBV2 and TRBJ2-7; D might be TRBD1 (5 bases). This CDR3 is built from 14 residues. Germline V gene data show CDR1 as SNHLY and CDR2 as FYNNEI. Trimming took 2 bases from V and 4 from J, leaving 12 bases between them.

The genes are TRBV29-1 and TRBJ2-1; D is possibly TRBD2 (5 bases). V was clipped by 1 base and J by 0 bases, with 7 bases between them. CDR1 is SQVTM, CDR2 ANQGSEA, per germline. CDR3 size: 14 residues. CDR3: CSVEGESSYNEQFF. CDR3 nucleotide sequence: TGCAGCGTTGAAGGGGAGAGCTCCTACAATGAGCAGTTCTTC.

The chain combines TRBV5-1 with TRBJ1-4; tentatively, D is TRBD1 (6 bases). Germline assignment: CDR1 SGHRS and CDR2 YFSETQ. V gave up 4 bases and J gave up 8 bases, with 18 bases separating them. The CDR3 has 15 residues. The CDR3 bases are TGCGCCAGCAGCAGGGGACAAGCACGGGGAGAAAAACTGTTTTTT. This encodes CASSRGQARGEKLFF.

The sample holds one count of this clone. Here the CDR3 DNA reads TGTGCCAGCAGGCGGACAGAAGATCAGCCCCAGCATTTT. Translating it yields CASRRTEDQPQHF. J is TRBJ1-5 and V is TRBV6-5, with D maybe TRBD1 (6 bases). The CDR3 contains 13 residues. The V end lost 6 bases, the J end lost 5 bases, and 11 bases lay between the germline ends. Germline assignment: CDR1 MNHEY and CDR2 SVGAGI.

The chain links TRBV4-3 to TRBJ1-2, with D maybe TRBD1 (6 bases). V was cut by 4 bases and J by 4 bases, with 16 bases left in between. Germline V gene data show CDR1 as LGHNA and CDR2 as YSLEER. This CDR3 comprises 15 residues. The CDR3 spells CASSPSEGGGYGYTF. As DNA, the CDR3 is TGCGCCAGCAGCCCCTCAGAGGGGGGGGGCTATGGCTACACCTTC.

This chain joins TRBV19 and TRBJ1-5; D call uncertain. V was trimmed by 1 base and J by 7 bases, leaving 11 bases between them. The CDR3 has 14 amino acids. The germline gives CDR1 LNHDA, CDR2 SQIVND (reference sequence). CDR3 loop: CASSIALEWQPQHF. CDR3 in DNA: TGTGCCAGTAGTATAGCCCTCGAGTGGCAGCCCCAGCATTTT.